Presented here are 15 T cell receptor beta chains from one specimen sequenced in a study of blood T cell repertoires in COVID-19. Profiled with immunoSEQ multiplex PCR; TCRdb holds only in-frame clones, not every one. The sample includes roughly 200,000 clones, 82% of them seen just once. The sequencing input was peripheral blood. These receptor sequences come from a woman over 75 with COVID-19, enrolled during active disease.

The chain uses TRBV24-1 and TRBJ2-2; 9 bases map to TRBD1. CDR3 length: 15 residues. V shed 6 bases, J shed 3 bases, and the junction held 4 bases outside the gene matches. Germline CDR1 is KGHDR and CDR2 is SFDVKD. CDR3 amino acids: CATSSWTGDTGELFF. The CDR3 nucleotides read TGTGCCACCAGTTCCTGGACAGGGGACACCGGGGAGCTGTTTTTT.

This rearrangement joins TRBV15 to TRBJ1-1, with 8 bases lining up with TRBD1. CDR1 is LNHNV, CDR2 YYDKDF, per germline (reference sequence). The CDR3 loop spans 16 amino acids. The V gene end was trimmed by 1 base and the J gene end by 4 bases; junction bases not matched to a gene: 8. CDR3 sequence: CATSRGGQGLVTEAFF. The CDR3 DNA is TGTGCCACCAGCAGAGGCGGACAGGGTCTGGTCACTGAAGCTTTCTTT.

This chain links TRBV5-8 with TRBJ1-4, with 7 bases identical to TRBD1. V lost 4 bases to trimming and J lost 4 bases; unmatched junction nucleotides: 10. The CDR3 covers 16 residues. In germline, CDR1 is SGHTS, CDR2 YDEGEE. Here the CDR3 DNA reads TGTGCCAGCAGCCGAGGACAGGCCAGGGGTAATGAAAAACTGTTTTTT. Amino acids: CASSRGQARGNEKLFF.

J is TRBJ1-6 and V is TRBV5-6, with D unclear. V gave up 4 bases and J gave up 7 bases, with 12 bases separating them. CDR1 is SGHDT and CDR2 is YYEEEE in the germline V gene. The CDR3 has 14 amino acids. The CDR3 bases are TGTGCCAGCAGCGCCGGGAGGAGGAATTCACCCCTCCACTTT. Translation: CASSAGRRNSPLHF.

This chain connects TRBV2 to TRBJ1-2; 7 positions match TRBD1. From germline, CDR1 is SNHLY and CDR2 FYNNEI. V shed 5 bases, J shed 2 bases, and the junction held 5 bases outside the gene matches. The CDR3 runs to 14 residues. The CDR3 nucleotides read TGTGCCAGCAGTTTTTTACAGGGGAACTATGGCTACACCTTC. Amino acids: CASSFLQGNYGYTF.

With regard to this clone: The junction shows a germline mismatch at one end, possibly a read error. The V call is TRBV30, the J call TRBJ1-2, with TRBD1 as a possible D gene (6 bases). Germline loops: CDR1 GTSNPN, CDR2 SVGIG (reference sequence). The CDR3 runs 15 residues. The CDR3 nucleotides are TGCGCAATTCAAGAACAGGGAACGGCTAACTATGGCTACACCTTC. Its translation is CAIQEQGTANYGYTF.

The chain employs TRBV30 and TRBJ2-7, with unresolved D. V was clipped by 2 bases and J by 3 bases, with 8 bases between them. Germline CDR1 and CDR2: GTSNPN and SVGIG (reference sequence). The CDR3 runs to 12 residues. CDR3: CAWSSSYYEQYF. For the CDR3, the DNA is TGTGCCTGGAGTTCGAGTTACTACGAGCAGTACTTC.

The rearrangement uses TRBV7-3 and TRBJ2-7, with TRBD1 identical over 8 bases. Germline CDR1 and CDR2: SGHTA and FQGTGA. V was pared by 6 bases and J by 2 bases, with 9 bases of the junction left unmatched. The CDR3 consists of 15 residues. As DNA, the CDR3 is TGTGCCAGCAGACTTGACAGGGGTCGGACCTACGAGCAGTACTTC. As protein: CASRLDRGRTYEQYF.

The chain has TRBV5-3 and TRBJ1-2; the D gene is possibly TRBD1 (5 bases). TRBV5-3 is annotated as an ORF whose role is uncertain. The CDR3 loop spans 15 amino acids. V lost 2 bases, J lost 4 bases, and 15 bases lay in between. The CDR3 coding sequence is TGTGCCAGAAGCTTAAATCCGGGACTGCCCTATGGCTACACCTTC. It translates to CARSLNPGLPYGYTF.

This clone has only one observation. The V and J genes are TRBV6-5 and TRBJ1-4, with 9 positions matching TRBD1. With V trimmed by 6 bases and J by 10 bases, 9 bases remained unmatched. There are 14 residues in the CDR3. Germline assignment: CDR1 MNHEY and CDR2 SVGAGI. This CDR3 is CASRPGTGLGKLFF. The CDR3 bases are TGTGCCAGCAGACCCGGGACAGGGTTAGGAAAACTGTTTTTT.

The V gene is TRBV2, the J gene TRBJ1-1, with 7 bases lining up with TRBD1. Germline V gene lookup returns CDR1 SNHLY and CDR2 FYNNEI. This CDR3 region has 13 residues. V dropped 0 bases and J dropped 7; count of bases not matched to a gene: 2. CDR3 DNA sequence: TGTGCCAGCAGTGAAGCGCCAGGGGGTGAAGCTTTCTTT. It codes for CASSEAPGGEAFF.

This clone was detected once. The chain employs TRBV18 and TRBJ1-1; no reliable D call. Trimming stripped 4 bases from V and 2 bases from J, with 8 bases between. The CDR3 has 13 amino acids. Germline CDR1 KGHSH, CDR2 LQKENI. The CDR3: CASSQEINTEAFF. The CDR3 DNA follows: TGTGCCAGCTCACAGGAGATTAACACTGAAGCTTTCTTT.

The V call is TRBV11-2, the J call TRBJ2-2; 9 bases align to TRBD1. CDR3 length: 15 amino acids. CDR1 SGHAT and CDR2 FQNNGV come from the germline V gene. V was clipped by 5 bases and J by 6 bases; unmatched bases: 7. The CDR3 sequence: CASSAWDRVAGELFF. The CDR3 region has the DNA TGTGCCAGCAGCGCTTGGGACAGGGTGGCCGGGGAGCTGTTTTTT.

This chain joins TRBV2 and TRBJ2-5; 9 nucleotides align to TRBD1. The ends lost 4 bases at V and 2 bases at J; junction bases unmatched: 5. The CDR3 spans 15 residues. The V gene's germline CDR1 is SNHLY and CDR2 FYNNEI. The DNA of the CDR3 is TGTGCCAGCAGTGGGGGACAGGGAAGGCAAGAGACCCAGTACTTC. The encoded protein is CASSGGQGRQETQYF.

The V call is TRBV14, the J call TRBJ2-2, with TRBD1 identical over 8 bases. The CDR3 contains 16 residues. In germline, CDR1 is SGHDN, CDR2 FVKESK. The V segment lost 6 bases and the J segment 1 base; nucleotides outside the gene matches: 7. The DNA for the CDR3 is TGTGCCAGCAGAAAGGTGGGGACAGGGAACACCGGGGAGCTGTTTTTT. Amino acids: CASRKVGTGNTGELFF.